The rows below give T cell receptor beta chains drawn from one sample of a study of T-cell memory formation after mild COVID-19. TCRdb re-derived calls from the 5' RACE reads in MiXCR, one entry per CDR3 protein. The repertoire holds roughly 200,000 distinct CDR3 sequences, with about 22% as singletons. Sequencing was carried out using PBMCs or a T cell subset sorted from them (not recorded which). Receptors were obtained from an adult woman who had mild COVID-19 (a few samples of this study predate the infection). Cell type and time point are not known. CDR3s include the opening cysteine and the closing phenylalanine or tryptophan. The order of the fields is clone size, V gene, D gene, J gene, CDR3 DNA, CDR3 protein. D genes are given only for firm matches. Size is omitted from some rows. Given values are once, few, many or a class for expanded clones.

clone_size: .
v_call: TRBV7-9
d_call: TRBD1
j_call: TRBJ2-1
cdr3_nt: TGTGCCAGCAGCCCGGTATCGGGGACAGGGGGTTTTGAGCAGTTCTTC
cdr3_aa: CASSPVSGTGGFEQFF

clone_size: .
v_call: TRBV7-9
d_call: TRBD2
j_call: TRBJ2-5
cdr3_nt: TGTGCCAGCAGCTTCCCTACTAGCGGGATAGACCAAGAGACCCAGTACTTC
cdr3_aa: CASSFPTSGIDQETQYF

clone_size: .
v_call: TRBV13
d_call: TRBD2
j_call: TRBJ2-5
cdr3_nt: TGTGCCAGCAGCGCAGTCGGGGGGGACCTCCAAGAGACCCAGTACTTC
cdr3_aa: CASSAVGGDLQETQYF

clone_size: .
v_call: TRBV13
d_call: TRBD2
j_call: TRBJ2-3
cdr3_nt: TGTGCCGGGAGTAGCGGGGGCAGCACAGATACGCAGTATTTT
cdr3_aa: CAGSSGGSTDTQYF

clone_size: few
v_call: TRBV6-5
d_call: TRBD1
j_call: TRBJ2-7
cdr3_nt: TGTGCCAGCACTCCGGGACAGGGGGCGGAAGAGCAGTACTTC
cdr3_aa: CASTPGQGAEEQYF

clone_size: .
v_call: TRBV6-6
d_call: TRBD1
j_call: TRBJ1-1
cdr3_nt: TGTGCCAGCAGCTACCCGGGACAGGGCGCTGAAGCTTTCTTT
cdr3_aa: CASSYPGQGAEAFF

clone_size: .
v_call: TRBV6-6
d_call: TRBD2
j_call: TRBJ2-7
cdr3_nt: TGTGCCAGCAGTTACTCGAGTCTAGCGGGAGGGGGAGTCTCCTACGAGCAGTACTTC
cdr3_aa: CASSYSSLAGGGVSYEQYF

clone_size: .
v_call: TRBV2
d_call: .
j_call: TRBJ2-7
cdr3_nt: TGTGCCAGCAGTGAGGGAAGAGCCCGATCCTACGAGCAGTACTTC
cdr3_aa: CASSEGRARSYEQYF

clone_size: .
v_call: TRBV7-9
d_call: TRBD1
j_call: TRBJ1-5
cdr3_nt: TGTGCCAGCAGCGACGGGACAGGGGGTGTCGAGCCCCAGCATTTT
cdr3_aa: CASSDGTGGVEPQHF

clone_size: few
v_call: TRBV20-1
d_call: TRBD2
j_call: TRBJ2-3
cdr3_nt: TGCAGTGCTAGAGATAGTGTACGGCTAGCGGACACAGATACGCAGTATTTT
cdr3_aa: CSARDSVRLADTDTQYF

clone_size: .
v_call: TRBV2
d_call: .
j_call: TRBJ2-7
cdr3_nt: TGTGCCAGCAGTGAAATGGCAGTGAAAGGGTACGAGCAGTACTTC
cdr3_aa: CASSEMAVKGYEQYF

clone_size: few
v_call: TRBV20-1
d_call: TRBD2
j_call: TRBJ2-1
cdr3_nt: TGCAGTGCTAGGAGCGAGCGGGGACCGGACAATGAGCAGTTCTTC
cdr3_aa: CSARSERGPDNEQFF

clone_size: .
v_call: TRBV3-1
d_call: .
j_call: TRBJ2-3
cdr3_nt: TGTGCCAGCAGCCACAACACAGATACGCAGTATTTT
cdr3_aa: CASSHNTDTQYF

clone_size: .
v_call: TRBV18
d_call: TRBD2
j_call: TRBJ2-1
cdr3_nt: TGTGCCAGCTCACCAGATCCTAGCGGGAGTAAGGATGAGCAGTTCTTC
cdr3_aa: CASSPDPSGSKDEQFF

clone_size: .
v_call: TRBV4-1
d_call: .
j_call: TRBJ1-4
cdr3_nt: TGCGCCAGCAGCCCCACCCGACGGGATAATGAAAAACTGTTTTTT
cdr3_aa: CASSPTRRDNEKLFF

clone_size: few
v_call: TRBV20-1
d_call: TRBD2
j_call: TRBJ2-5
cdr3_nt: TGCAGTGCTAGCTTCGGACTAGCGGGGGGTTCAAAGACCCAGTACTTC
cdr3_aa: CSASFGLAGGSKTQYF

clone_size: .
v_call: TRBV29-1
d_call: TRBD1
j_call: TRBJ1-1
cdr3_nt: TGCAGCGTGTACGGACAGGGGACGCCTGAAGCTTTCTTT
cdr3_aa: CSVYGQGTPEAFF

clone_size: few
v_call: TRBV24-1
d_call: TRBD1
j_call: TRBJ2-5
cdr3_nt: TGTGCCACCAGTGATGCCGGGACAGGGCATCAAGAGACCCAGTACTTC
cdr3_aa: CATSDAGTGHQETQYF

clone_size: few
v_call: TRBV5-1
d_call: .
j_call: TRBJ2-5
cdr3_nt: TGCGCCAGCAGCCCCCGAGGTGTGGGGGCTCTAGAGACCCAGTACTTC
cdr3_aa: CASSPRGVGALETQYF

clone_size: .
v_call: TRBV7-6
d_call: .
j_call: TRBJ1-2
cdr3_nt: .
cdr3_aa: CASSSFGEGYGYTF

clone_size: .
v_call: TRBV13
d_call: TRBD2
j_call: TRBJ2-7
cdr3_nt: TGTGCCAGCAGCCTACCTAGCGGGGGGAGGTCCTACGAGCAGTACTTC
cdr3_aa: CASSLPSGGRSYEQYF

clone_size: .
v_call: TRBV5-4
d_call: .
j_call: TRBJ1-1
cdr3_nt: TGTGCCAGCAGCTTGGCGGGTTCAGGTAACACTGAAGCTTTCTTT
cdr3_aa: CASSLAGSGNTEAFF

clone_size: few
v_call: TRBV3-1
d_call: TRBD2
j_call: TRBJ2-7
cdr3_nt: TGTGCCAGCAGCCAGGCTTTTGGACTAGCGGGGATAAACTACGAGCAGTACTTC
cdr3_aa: CASSQAFGLAGINYEQYF